This TCR beta chain stems from a study of T-cell memory formation after mild COVID-19 (dated by TCRdb to 2020 to 2023). For the study in its entirety: TCR sequence clusters from the two donors were found to be largely donor specific. The cohort comprised two young, previously healthy adult volunteers, one female and one male. In two donors, T-cell clones that expanded and contracted after mild COVID-19 were followed by sequencing TCRalpha and TCRbeta repertoires longitudinally. Findings and caveats that apply to the study as a whole: Some responding clones were detected in pre-infection memory, suggesting pre-existing cross-reactive memory T cells joined the SARS-CoV-2 response. SARS-CoV-2 specificity was not confirmed for the second-wave clones peaking on day 37. Contracting CD4+ clones were found mainly in CM and EM memory subsets, while CD8+ clones were enriched in EMRA. The study covered only a couple of mild cases, and larger cohorts including severe cases with pre-infection samples were considered necessary. Clones that contracted from day 15 to 85 showed balanced CD4/CD8 phenotypes, whereas a second wave of clones that expanded from day 15 to 37 leaned towards CD4+.

These reads were obtained on an Illumina NovaSeq 6000. TCRalpha and TCRbeta cDNA libraries were constructed by 5'RACE with constant-segment primers, with sample barcodes and unique molecular identifiers being introduced. Trizol reagent was used to extract RNA from every sample. Library amplification was performed in two PCR steps, and a second sample barcode and Illumina TruSeq adapters were introduced in the second step. Sequencing of libraries was performed on an Illumina NovaSeq with 2 x 150 bp paired-end reads. On the authors' methods: Demultiplexing of reads and collapsing into UMI-guided consensus sequences were performed with migec v1.2.7. Using mixcr v2.1.11, UMI consensuses were aligned to TRA and TRB V and J templates and then assembled into clonotypes. A clonotype was counted as expanded or contracted only if both edgeR and NoisET called the change significant, with noise models trained on biological replicates. For edgeR calls, the cutoffs were a false discovery rate-adjusted p below 0.01 and a log2 fold-change threshold of 1. As an exploratory analysis of dynamics, PCA with hierarchical clustering was applied to max-normalized trajectories of the 1000 most abundant clonotypes. Each responding clone was given a CD4 or CD8 phenotype based on the CD4+ and CD8+ repertoires, which had been sequenced separately. TCRdb redid the processing of the public reads, applying fastp at Q25 and MiXCR, and retained in-frame beta chains. Rows with a matching CDR3 protein are joined into one entry that keeps the most common DNA and genes. TCRdb, rather than the study authors, made the V and J calls. This sample lists 30,000 to 40,000 distinct CDR3 sequences; approximately 10% were detected once. Just under 30% of the sample is in the top ten clones.

Ficoll-Paque density gradient centrifugation was used to isolate PBMCs. This clonotype was picked up many times. Its specific antigen is unknown. No clone much larger than this one lies a single base away; base qualities are absent. CDR1 and CDR2 were assigned from the germline V gene as SGHTA and FQGNSA. V is reduced by 1 base and J by 5 bases, leaving a spacing of 14 bases between them. The CDR3 has 15 amino acids, counting the end cysteine and phenylalanine. Only the CDR3 DNA is retained, 45 bases long and in frame from the first base. Material for sequencing was PBMCs or a T cell subset sorted from them (not recorded which). This receptor chain uses TRBV7-2 and TRBJ2-5; the D gene cannot be resolved reliably. The TCR comes from a man aged 18 to 30 who had mild COVID-19 (a few samples of this study predate the infection). The sample titles of this study are shuffled in the database, so cell type and time point are left out; the donor was told from shared clones. CDR3 protein: CASSLDPNSAETQYF. The DNA sequence follows: TGTGCCAGCAGCTTAGATCCTAATAGTGCCGAGACCCAGTACTTC.